The T cell receptor (beta chain) under discussion was sequenced for a study of T cell repertoires in cytomegalovirus infection. Study in general: Both CMV infection and a matching HLA type were indicated by public TCR beta signatures. Study results and limitations: The study found HLA-C-restricted CMV-specific TCR beta clonotypes dominating the ex vivo response. Summed frequency of public TCR beta families distinguished CMV carriers with the relevant HLA.

This clonotype has more than one count but fewer than ten. Its antigen is as yet unknown. The CDR3 contains 15 residues. The germline gives CDR1 SEHNR, CDR2 FQNEAQ (reference sequence). With V trimmed by 2 bases and J by 6 bases, 6 bases remained unmatched. MiXCR, run by TCRdb on the reads, gives a single entry per CDR3 protein. Counted here are 250,000 to 300,000 distinct CDR3 sequences, around 15% occurring once; the ten biggest clones make up around 9%. The sequenced sample consisted of PBMCs. This receptor was identified in a human donor in good health (CMV status not recorded). Some clones in this sample may be carry-over from other donors' samples. This chain joins TRBV7-9 and TRBJ2-1, with 8 bases aligning to TRBD2. CDR3 in amino acids: CASSLQRGFGNEQFF. Here the CDR3 DNA reads TGTGCCAGCAGCTTACAGCGGGGGTTTGGCAATGAGCAGTTCTTC.